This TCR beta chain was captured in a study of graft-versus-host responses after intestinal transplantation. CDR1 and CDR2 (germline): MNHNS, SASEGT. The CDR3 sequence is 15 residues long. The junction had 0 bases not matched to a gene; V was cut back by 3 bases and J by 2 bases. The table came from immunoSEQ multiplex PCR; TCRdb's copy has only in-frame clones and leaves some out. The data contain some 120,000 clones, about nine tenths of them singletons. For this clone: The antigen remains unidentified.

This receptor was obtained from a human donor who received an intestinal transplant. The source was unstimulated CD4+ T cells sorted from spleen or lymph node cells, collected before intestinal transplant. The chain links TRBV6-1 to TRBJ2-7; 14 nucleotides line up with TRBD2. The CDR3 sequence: CASSETSGGAYEQYF. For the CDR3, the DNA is TGTGCCAGCAGTGAGACTAGCGGGGGGGCCTACGAGCAGTACTTC.